Sequencing of this TCR beta chain was carried out in a study of shared clonotypes between healthy human individuals. The CDR3 totals 21 residues. Germline trimming cut 7 bases from V and 1 base from J; bases unmatched to any gene: 23. Germline CDR1 reads MDHEN; CDR2 reads SYDVKM. TCRdb keeps only in-frame clones here, not all; method: immunoSEQ multiplex PCR. The table has 2,500,000 or so clones, roughly 92% seen once; the top ten hold around 0.38%. The chain links TRBV28 to TRBJ2-1, with 9 nucleotides matching TRBD1. This receptor was obtained from a man between 18 and 35 years old in good health. Some clones in this sample may be carry-over from other donors' samples. Source material: naive CD4+ T cells from PBMCs. Subset noted: CD45RA+ positively selected. CDR3 DNA: TGTGCCAGCAATTCCCTCTCCGGGACAGGGAACGATCGGGCGTCCTACAATGAGCAGTTCTTC. It yields the protein CASNSLSGTGNDRASYNEQFF.